The 16 T cell receptor beta chains in this list originate from one sample, sequenced in a study of cytomegalovirus exposure and HLA in healthy donors. Primers for the PCR totalled 60 Vbeta and 13 Jbeta. The method was immunoSEQ multiplex PCR; TCRdb's version includes in-frame clones alone and lacks a portion of them. The profile shows approximately 170,000 clones, approximately 81% of them singletons. The sample comprised PBMCs. All receptors derive from a male donor in good health and CMV-seronegative.

The chain uses TRBV23-1 and TRBJ1-5; D is unresolved. TRBV23-1 is an ORF; its function is uncertain. The V and J ends lost 4 bases and 7 bases respectively, with 26 bases between them. The CDR3 extends over 18 amino acids. CDR3 sequence reads: CASSRQREGRTAKQPQHF. The CDR3 region has the DNA TGCGCCAGCAGTCGGCAGAGGGAGGGAAGAACGGCCAAACAGCCCCAGCATTTT.

J is TRBJ2-7 and V is TRBV4-2; the match to TRBD2 covers 7 bases. The germline V gene has CDR1 LGHNA and CDR2 YNFKEQ. With 3 bases clipped from V and 2 bases from J, the junction kept 13 bases outside the gene matches. The CDR3 consists of 17 residues. For the CDR3, the DNA is TGTGCCAGCAGCCAGGAAGGTCTCGGGGGGAGGGCCTACGAGCAGTACTTC. Protein sequence: CASSQEGLGGRAYEQYF.

The chain recombines TRBV28 with TRBJ2-7, with D possibly TRBD1 on 8 matching bases. Germline V lookup: CDR1 MDHEN, CDR2 SYDVKM. Deletions cut 3 bases from V and 0 bases from J, with 30 bases between. This CDR3 contains 21 residues. The CDR3 is CASSFPFTRTGRDKSSYEQYF. In DNA form, the CDR3 reads TGTGCCAGCAGTTTCCCATTTACCCGGACAGGGAGGGATAAGAGCTCCTACGAGCAGTACTTC.

This clone was observed a handful of times. The chain employs TRBV4-2 and TRBJ1-1; D is uncertain. The CDR3 runs to 15 residues. Trimming removed 6 bases at V and 5 bases at J, with 19 bases between. Looked up from germline, CDR1 is LGHNA and CDR2 is YNFKEQ. The CDR3 is CASSRREGGGTEAFF. The CDR3 DNA follows: TGTGCCAGCAGTAGGCGCGAGGGTGGCGGTACTGAAGCTTTCTTT.

The rearrangement joins TRBV27 to TRBJ2-5; D perhaps matches TRBD2 (6 bases). Trimming stripped 3 bases from V and 11 bases from J, with 13 bases between. The CDR3 length is 12 residues. Looked up from germline, CDR1 is MNHEY and CDR2 is SMNVEV (reference sequence). In DNA, the CDR3 is TGTGCCAGCAGTTTTGGTTGGGGGGAGCAGTACTTC. Amino acid sequence: CASSFGWGEQYF.

This clone was detected only once. In DNA, the CDR3 is TGTGCCAGCAGCTCCGTCTCGGGACAGAAAGAGACCCAGTACTTC. Amino acid sequence: CASSSVSGQKETQYF. V is TRBV11-2 and J is TRBJ2-5; 7 bases fit TRBD1. The V gene's germline CDR1 is SGHAT and CDR2 FQNNGV. V dropped 4 bases and J dropped 3; count of bases not matched to a gene: 8. This CDR3 spans 15 amino acids.

A few counts support this clone. CDR3 coding DNA: TGCGCCAGCAGCAATTACAGGGAATCACCCCTCCACTTT. Protein sequence: CASSNYRESPLHF. The chain has TRBV5-1 and TRBJ1-6; a weak D match, TRBD1 (6 bases). CDR3 length: 13 residues. V lost 4 bases and J 10 bases, leaving 12 bases between the germline ends. From germline, CDR1 is SGHRS and CDR2 YFSETQ.

The chain uses TRBV29-1 and TRBJ2-2; D unclear. The germline V and J ends were trimmed by 4 bases and 0 bases, with 9 bases remaining between them. From germline, CDR1 is SQVTM and CDR2 ANQGSEA. This CDR3 region has 14 residues. CDR3 in DNA: TGCAGCGTTGGCGACTTCCCGAACACCGGGGAGCTGTTTTTT. Residues: CSVGDFPNTGELFF.

The chain carries TRBV4-2 and TRBJ2-7; D is unclear. The V end lost 0 bases, the J end lost 5 bases, and 14 bases lay between the germline ends. CDR1 and CDR2 from the germline V gene are LGHNA and YNFKEQ. The length of the CDR3 is 15 residues. The CDR3 DNA reads TGTGCCAGCAGCCAAGAAGCAGCGATCAGAAACGAGCAGTACTTC. Translating it yields CASSQEAAIRNEQYF.

V usage is TRBV19 and J usage is TRBJ2-5, with 11 bases aligning to TRBD2. In germline, CDR1 is LNHDA, CDR2 SQIVND (reference sequence). The CDR3 has 16 residues. Trimming at V came to 3 bases and at J to 4 bases, leaving 7 bases not matched to a gene. CDR3 coding DNA: TGTGCCAGTAGTATTTATGGTCTAGCGGGAGGAGAGACCCAGTACTTC. Protein: CASSIYGLAGGETQYF.

The genes are TRBV5-1 and TRBJ1-2; TRBD1 matches 8 bases. Losses at the gene ends were 0 bases for V and 6 bases for J; bases not matched to a gene: 7. There are 15 residues in the CDR3. The germline V gene has CDR1 SGHRS and CDR2 YFSETQ. The CDR3 reads CASSLGTDRGNGYTF. DNA of the CDR3: TGCGCCAGCAGCTTGGGAACTGACAGGGGAAATGGCTACACCTTC.

This clone was recorded once. The CDR3 sequence: CASSRPTGALPSGNTIYF. In DNA form, the CDR3 reads TGTGCCAGCAGCCGACCGACAGGTGCCCTACCTTCTGGAAACACCATATATTTT. The chain recombines TRBV11-2 with TRBJ1-3; a weak D match, TRBD1 (6 bases). The germline V gene encodes CDR1 SGHAT and CDR2 FQNNGV. The ends were cut back, 5 bases at V and 1 base at J, with 21 bases in the middle. This CDR3 has 18 residues.

The chain combines TRBV5-8 with TRBJ2-7; D ambiguous. The CDR3 consists of 13 residues. V was pared by 2 bases and J by 2 bases, with 8 bases between. Germline V gene lookup returns CDR1 SGHTS and CDR2 YDEGEE. The CDR3 DNA sequence: TGTGCCAGCAGCTTCGGCGGCCCCTACGAGCAGTACTTC. Translation: CASSFGGPYEQYF.

The chain recombines TRBV15 with TRBJ2-7, with D hard to call. CDR1 and CDR2 from the germline V gene are LNHNV and YYDKDF (reference sequence). Trimming shortened V by 4 bases and J by 3 bases, and 16 bases separated the two germline ends. The CDR3 covers 15 residues. DNA of the CDR3: TGTGCCACCAGCACCGACCCCCAGGCCCTCTACGAGCAGTACTTC. The encoded protein is CATSTDPQALYEQYF.

This clone was observed a few times. The V gene is TRBV6-5, the J gene TRBJ2-5, with D hard to call. The CDR3 length is 14 residues. Germline-derived CDR1 and CDR2 are MNHEY and SVGAGI. Trimming shortened V by 0 bases and J by 5 bases, and 10 bases separated the two germline ends. The CDR3 nucleotides read TGTGCCAGCAGTTACTCTATAGGTAGCGAGACCCAGTACTTC. It codes for CASSYSIGSETQYF.

In nucleotides, the CDR3 is TGCAGCGGGGGACAGTGTTCCTACGAGCAGTACTTC. Protein product: CSGGQCSYEQYF. The rearrangement links TRBV29-1 to TRBJ2-7, with 7 bases fitting TRBD1. The CDR3 loop spans 12 amino acids. V lost 7 bases and J lost 1; bases outside the gene matches: 4. The germline gives CDR1 SQVTM, CDR2 ANQGSEA.